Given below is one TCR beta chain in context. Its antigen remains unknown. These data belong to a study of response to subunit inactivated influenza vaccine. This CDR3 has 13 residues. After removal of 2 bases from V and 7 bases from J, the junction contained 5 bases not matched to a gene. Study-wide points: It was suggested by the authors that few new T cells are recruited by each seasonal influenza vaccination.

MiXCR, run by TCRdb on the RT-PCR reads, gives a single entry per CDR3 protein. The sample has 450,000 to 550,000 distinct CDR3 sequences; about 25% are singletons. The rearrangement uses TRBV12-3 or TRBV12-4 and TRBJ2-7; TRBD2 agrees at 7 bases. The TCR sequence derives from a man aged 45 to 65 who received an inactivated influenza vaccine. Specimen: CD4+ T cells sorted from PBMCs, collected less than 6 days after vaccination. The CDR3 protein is CASSLSREAEQYF. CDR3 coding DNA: TGTGCCAGCAGTTTATCTCGGGAGGCGGAGCAGTACTTC.